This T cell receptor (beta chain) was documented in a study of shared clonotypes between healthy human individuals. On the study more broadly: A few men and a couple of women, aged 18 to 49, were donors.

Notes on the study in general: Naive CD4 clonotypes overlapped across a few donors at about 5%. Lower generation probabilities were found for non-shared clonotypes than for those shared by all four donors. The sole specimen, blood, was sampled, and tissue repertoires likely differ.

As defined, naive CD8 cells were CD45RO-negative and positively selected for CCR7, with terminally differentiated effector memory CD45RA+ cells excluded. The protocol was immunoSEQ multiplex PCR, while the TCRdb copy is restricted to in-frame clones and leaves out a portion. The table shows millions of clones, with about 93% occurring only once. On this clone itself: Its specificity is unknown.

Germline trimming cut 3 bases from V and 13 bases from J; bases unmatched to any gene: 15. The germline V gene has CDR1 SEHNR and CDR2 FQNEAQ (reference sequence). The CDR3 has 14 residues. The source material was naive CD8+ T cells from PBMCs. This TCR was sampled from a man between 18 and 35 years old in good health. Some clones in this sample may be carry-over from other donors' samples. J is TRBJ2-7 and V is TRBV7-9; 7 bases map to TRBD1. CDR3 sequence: CASSLEPTGTELYF. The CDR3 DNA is TGTGCCAGCAGCTTGGAACCGACAGGGACCGAGCTTTACTTC.